The 29 T cell receptor beta chains below were found in one sample sequenced in a study of T-cell memory formation after mild COVID-19. TCRdb fed the 5' RACE reads into MiXCR, producing one record per CDR3 protein. The data show tens of thousands of distinct CDR3 sequences, roughly 8% seen once. The sample taken for sequencing was PBMCs or a T cell subset sorted from them (not recorded which). Receptors were obtained from a man aged 18 to 29 who had mild COVID-19 (a few samples of this study predate the infection). Cell type and time point are not known.

There are a few counts of this clonotype. The chain combines TRBV7-2 with TRBJ1-1; possibly TRBD1 for D (6 bases). Germline V gene sequence: CDR1 SGHTA, CDR2 FQGNSA. The V end lost 5 bases, the J end lost 8 bases, and 12 bases lay between the germline ends. The CDR3 covers 12 residues. This CDR3 reads CASSVSGTEAFF. CDR3 nucleotide sequence: TGTGCCAGCAGCGTTTCCGGGACAGAAGCTTTCTTT.

Many counts were recorded for this clonotype. This chain links TRBV5-4 with TRBJ2-1, with 10 bases matching TRBD1. Trimming at V came to 4 bases and at J to 7 bases, leaving 2 bases not matched to a gene. CDR3 length: 13 amino acids. CDR1 is SGHNT and CDR2 is YYREEE in the germline V gene (reference sequence). CDR3 region: CASSEGQGNEQFF. DNA for the CDR3: TGTGCCAGCAGCGAGGGACAGGGGAATGAGCAGTTCTTC.

The chain links TRBV28 to TRBJ2-5; D not resolved. Germline CDR1 and CDR2: MDHEN and SYDVKM. V dropped 5 bases and J dropped 5 bases, with 15 bases sitting between them. The CDR3 has 14 amino acids. CDR3 nucleotides: TGTGCCAGCAGTACCACCGGCGGCGCGGAGACCCAGTACTTC. This translates into CASSTTGGAETQYF.

This clonotype has a handful of counts. The J gene is TRBJ2-5, the V gene TRBV6-5; D not certain. Trimming left V 5 bases short and J 5 bases short, with 9 bases between. The CDR3 has 12 residues. Germline V CDR1 and CDR2: MNHEY, SVGAGI. The CDR3 loop is CASSQSRETQYF. The CDR3 region has the DNA TGTGCCAGCAGTCAGTCTAGGGAGACCCAGTACTTC.

This clonotype was detected a few times. The rearrangement links TRBV7-2 to TRBJ2-3; TRBD2 matches 8 bases. Per germline, CDR1 SGHTA and CDR2 FQGNSA. The length of the CDR3 is 15 residues. Trimming cost V 3 bases and J 3 bases; bases outside gene matches: 5. The CDR3 loop is CASSFSGGPTDTQYF. In DNA form, the CDR3 reads TGTGCCAGCAGCTTTTCGGGGGGGCCAACAGATACGCAGTATTTT.

This rearrangement joins TRBV25-1 to TRBJ1-6; TRBD1 agrees at 11 bases. CDR3 size: 15 residues. V lost 6 bases to trimming and J lost 9 bases; unmatched junction nucleotides: 7. CDR1 MGHDK and CDR2 SYGVNS come from the germline V gene. CDR3 sequence reads: CASRQDRGLSSPLHF. The CDR3 DNA reads as TGTGCCAGCAGACAGGACAGGGGGCTGAGTTCACCCCTCCACTTT.

This clonotype was seen more than once but under ten times. The chain links TRBV7-9 to TRBJ1-2; D is uncertain. V was clipped by 3 bases and J by 4 bases, with 6 bases between them. Germline CDR1 reads SEHNR; CDR2 reads FQNEAQ (reference sequence). The CDR3 extends over 12 amino acids. CDR3 amino acids: CASSFAGYGYTF. In nucleotides, the CDR3 is TGTGCCAGCAGCTTTGCTGGCTATGGCTACACCTTC.

The table lists this clonotype with many counts. The rearrangement links TRBV12-3 or TRBV12-4 to TRBJ2-5; 7 bases agree with TRBD1. Trimming removed 9 bases from V and 9 bases from J; junction bases left unmatched: 16. This CDR3 contains 14 residues. CDR3 region: CASTRGQYMSAQYF. The CDR3 DNA reads as TGTGCCAGTACCAGGGGACAGTATATGTCGGCCCAGTACTTC.

This clonotype turned up a few times. The genes are TRBV11-2 and TRBJ2-2; D is uncertain. The germline V gene encodes CDR1 SGHAT and CDR2 FQNNGV. With 2 bases removed from V and 5 bases from J, the gap between germline ends came to 6 bases. The CDR3 is made up of 13 amino acids. The CDR3 region is CASSLMGTGELFF. The DNA of the CDR3 is TGTGCCAGCAGCTTAATGGGGACCGGGGAGCTGTTTTTT.

This clonotype was observed a few times. V and J are TRBV10-3 and TRBJ2-3; the D is unclear. CDR3 length: 10 residues. V was cut by 3 bases and J by 8 bases, with 3 bases left in between. Germline lookup yields CDR1 ENHRY and CDR2 SYGVKD. CDR3 protein: CAISDSTQYF. CDR3 DNA sequence: TGTGCCATCAGTGACAGTACGCAGTATTTT.

This clonotype appeared many times. The CDR3 is CASSWGGGRNSPLHF. CDR3 coding DNA: TGTGCCAGCAGTTGGGGGGGAGGTCGTAATTCACCCCTCCACTTT. The V call is TRBV6-5, the J call TRBJ1-6, with a possible D match to TRBD1 (5 bases). V lost 4 bases to trimming and J lost 6 bases, with 13 bases between them. Germline loops: CDR1 MNHEY, CDR2 SVGAGI. CDR3 size: 15 residues.

This clonotype was seen ten or more times. The V gene is TRBV7-8, the J gene TRBJ2-2; the match to TRBD1 covers 9 bases. The junction had 1 base not matched to a gene; V was cut back by 5 bases and J by 6 bases. The CDR3 is made up of 13 amino acids. Per the germline V gene, CDR1 is SGHVS and CDR2 is FQNEAQ. The DNA for the CDR3 is TGTGCCAGCAGCAGGACAGGGGCCGGGGAGCTGTTTTTT. Protein sequence: CASSRTGAGELFF.

In its sample, this clonotype was seen many times. This chain links TRBV20-1 with TRBJ1-2; D is undetermined. V lost 4 bases and J 5 bases, leaving 20 bases between the germline ends. CDR1 is DFQATT and CDR2 is SNEGSKA in the germline V gene (reference sequence). This CDR3 is built from 15 residues. The CDR3, as DNA: TGCAGTGCTACTTCAGACCGTACCCACCTGTATGGCTACACCTTC. Its translation is CSATSDRTHLYGYTF.

This clonotype was counted only a few times. CDR3 bases: TGTGCCACCAGTGGAGGGACGGATACGCAGTATTTT. This gives the protein CATSGGTDTQYF. The chain has TRBV24-1 and TRBJ2-3, with D possibly being TRBD1 or TRBD2 (5 bases each). This CDR3 has 12 residues. V lost 5 bases to trimming and J lost 6 bases, with 8 bases between them. The V gene's germline CDR1 is KGHDR and CDR2 SFDVKD.

In this sample, this clonotype turned up many times. V usage is TRBV7-2 and J usage is TRBJ2-5; D is ambiguous. CDR3 length equals 14 residues. Trimming stripped 8 bases from V and 5 bases from J, with 18 bases between. Germline values: CDR1 SGHTA, CDR2 FQGNSA. As DNA, the CDR3 is TGTGCCAGCTCCCCGGCTCGGTCTTCCGAGACCCAGTACTTC. Translated, it gives CASSPARSSETQYF.

The chain carries TRBV12-3 or TRBV12-4 and TRBJ2-4, with D possibly matching TRBD2 (6 bases). The CDR3 consists of 16 residues. The V end was cut by 6 bases, the J end by 0 bases, with 15 bases between. The CDR3 loop is CASSTKRALAKNIQYF. The CDR3 nucleotides read TGTGCCAGCAGCACCAAGCGGGCCCTAGCCAAAAACATTCAGTACTTC.

The J gene is TRBJ2-5, the V gene TRBV2, with 7 bases identical to TRBD1. The CDR3 consists of 13 residues. The V gene's germline CDR1 is SNHLY and CDR2 FYNNEI. The V gene end was trimmed by 6 bases and the J gene end by 2 bases; junction bases not matched to a gene: 3. Here the CDR3 reads CASRATGQETQYF. In DNA, the CDR3 is TGTGCCAGCAGGGCGACAGGGCAAGAGACCCAGTACTTC.

This clonotype was detected only a few times. V usage is TRBV5-1 and J usage is TRBJ1-1; possible D gene TRBD1, 6 bases. Germline assignment: CDR1 SGHRS and CDR2 YFSETQ. Between the trimmed V and J ends, which lost 4 bases and 3 bases, there was a span of 16 bases. The CDR3 consists of 15 residues. In nucleotides, the CDR3 is TGCGCCAGCAGCCTAGACAGGTTGGGGGACACTGAAGCTTTCTTT. Amino acids: CASSLDRLGDTEAFF.

This clonotype was recorded many times. V is TRBV7-3 and J is TRBJ2-1; the match to TRBD2 covers 9 bases. Germline V gene data show CDR1 as SGHTA and CDR2 as FQGTGA. The CDR3 loop spans 15 amino acids. After removal of 3 bases from V and 4 bases from J, the junction contained 4 bases not matched to a gene. The CDR3 DNA follows: TGTGCCAGCAGCTTGGGACTAGCTAGGTACAATGAGCAGTTCTTC. Its protein is CASSLGLARYNEQFF.

This clonotype was detected a few times. The CDR3 is CATGGSSTDTQYF. The CDR3 nucleotides are TGTGCCACCGGGGGTTCTAGCACAGATACGCAGTATTTT. This chain links TRBV11-2 with TRBJ2-3, with D possibly TRBD2 on 6 matching bases. CDR1 is SGHAT and CDR2 is FQNNGV in the germline V gene. This CDR3 is built from 13 residues. V lost 10 bases to trimming and J lost 0 bases, with 11 bases between them.

This clonotype rates as medium-sized. This chain joins TRBV20-1 and TRBJ2-1, with 9 bases lining up with TRBD2. From germline, CDR1 is DFQATT and CDR2 SNEGSKA (reference sequence). CDR3 length: 16 residues. Losses at the gene ends were 1 base for V and 2 bases for J; bases not matched to a gene: 6. The CDR3, as DNA: TGCAGTGCTAGAGGTTCTAGCGGGGAGACCTACAATGAGCAGTTCTTC. This sequence encodes CSARGSSGETYNEQFF.

This clonotype was detected a few times. V is TRBV20-1 and J is TRBJ1-6; D is undetermined. Trimming left V 6 bases short and J 7 bases short, with 10 bases between. The CDR3 is 12 residues long. CDR1 is DFQATT, CDR2 SNEGSKA, per germline (reference sequence). The CDR3 coding sequence is TGCAGTGCGAGTCGCGTGAATTCACCCCTCCACTTT. Its translation is CSASRVNSPLHF.

This rearrangement joins TRBV6-2 or TRBV6-3 to TRBJ2-3; no firm D call. Trimming stripped 2 bases from V and 4 bases from J, with 4 bases between. CDR1 is MNHEY and CDR2 is SVGEGT in the germline V gene. This CDR3 comprises 12 residues. Here the CDR3 DNA reads TGTGCCAGCAGTTACGCGCCAGATACGCAGTATTTT. Amino acid sequence: CASSYAPDTQYF.

Written as DNA, the CDR3 is TGTGCCAGCAGTTACTCGACGGTGTGCAAGCGGAATTACGAGCAGTACGTC. It translates to CASSYSTVCKRNYEQYV. The chain is built from TRBV6-5 and TRBJ2-7, with D possibly TRBD2 on 5 matching bases. V lost 0 bases and J lost 4, with 19 bases in between. CDR3 size: 17 residues. CDR1 and CDR2 (germline): MNHEY, SVGAGI.

This clonotype rates as medium-sized. This chain connects TRBV5-1 to TRBJ2-2; 9 bases map to TRBD1. V lost 2 bases and J lost 8; bases outside the gene matches: 7. The CDR3 extends over 15 amino acids. Germline V gives CDR1 SGHRS, CDR2 YFSETQ. The CDR3 loop reads CASSFRTGATGELFF. The DNA of the CDR3 is TGCGCCAGCAGCTTCCGGACAGGGGCGACTGGGGAGCTGTTTTTT.

The gene calls are TRBV5-1 and TRBJ1-6; D is uncertain. Trimming took off 0 bases at V and 7 bases at J, with 11 bases between the two ends. The CDR3 contains 15 residues. Germline V gene sequence: CDR1 SGHRS, CDR2 YFSETQ. CDR3 in DNA: TGCGCCAGCAGCTTGGTCTCTCCGGGAAATTCACCCCTCCACTTT. Translating it yields CASSLVSPGNSPLHF.

This clonotype appeared a few times. The chain has TRBV11-2 and TRBJ1-1; D remains unclear. Germline V gene data show CDR1 as SGHAT and CDR2 as FQNNGV. The CDR3 is made up of 15 amino acids. V shed 1 base and J shed 8 bases, with 17 bases lying between them. CDR3 DNA sequence: TGTGCCAGCAGCTTAGGCTGGTCGGCAGGCGGGGAAGCTTTCTTT. Translation gives CASSLGWSAGGEAFF.

The V gene is TRBV6-5, the J gene TRBJ1-1; 7 bases map to TRBD1. Trimming cost V 4 bases and J 2 bases; bases outside gene matches: 7. From germline, CDR1 is MNHEY and CDR2 SVGAGI. The CDR3 contains 15 residues. The CDR3 protein is CASSSTGQGNTEAFF. DNA for the CDR3: TGTGCCAGCAGTTCGACAGGGCAGGGAAACACTGAAGCTTTCTTT.

This clonotype has a count of ten or more. The rearrangement joins TRBV7-3 to TRBJ2-3, with D tentatively TRBD2 (7 bases). In germline, CDR1 is SGHTA, CDR2 FQGTGA. V was cut by 3 bases and J by 6 bases, with 16 bases left in between. The CDR3 contains 15 residues. The CDR3, as DNA: TGTGCCAGCAGCTTGACCGATGGGGGGGCGGATACGCAGTATTTT. Its translation is CASSLTDGGADTQYF.